This T cell receptor beta chain was sequenced in a study of blood T cell repertoires in COVID-19. Study in general: PBMCs, B-cell-depleted T cells, or T cells provided the cDNA or gDNA that made up the material.

With V trimmed by 3 bases and J by 4 bases, 3 bases remained unmatched. Germline CDR1 and CDR2: KGHSH and LQKENI. The CDR3 is made up of 14 amino acids. Sequencing was performed with immunoSEQ multiplex PCR; in TCRdb, only in-frame clones are kept and a portion is missing. This table holds under 85,000 clones, roughly 85% found once. This receptor was taken from a woman older than 75 with active or convalescent COVID-19. The sequenced sample was peripheral blood. J is TRBJ1-2 and V is TRBV18; 9 bases fit TRBD1. The CDR3 loop reads CASSPGQGSYGYTF. The DNA of the CDR3 is TGTGCCAGCTCACCGGGACAGGGAAGCTATGGCTACACCTTC. Full variable domain (missing parts from reference TRBV18 and TRBJ1-2): NAGVMQNPRHLVRRRGQEARLRCSPMKGHSHVYWYRQLPEEGLKFMVYLQKENIIDESGMPKERFSAEFPKEGPSILRIQQVVRGDSAAYFCASSPGQGSYGYTFGSGTRLTVV.